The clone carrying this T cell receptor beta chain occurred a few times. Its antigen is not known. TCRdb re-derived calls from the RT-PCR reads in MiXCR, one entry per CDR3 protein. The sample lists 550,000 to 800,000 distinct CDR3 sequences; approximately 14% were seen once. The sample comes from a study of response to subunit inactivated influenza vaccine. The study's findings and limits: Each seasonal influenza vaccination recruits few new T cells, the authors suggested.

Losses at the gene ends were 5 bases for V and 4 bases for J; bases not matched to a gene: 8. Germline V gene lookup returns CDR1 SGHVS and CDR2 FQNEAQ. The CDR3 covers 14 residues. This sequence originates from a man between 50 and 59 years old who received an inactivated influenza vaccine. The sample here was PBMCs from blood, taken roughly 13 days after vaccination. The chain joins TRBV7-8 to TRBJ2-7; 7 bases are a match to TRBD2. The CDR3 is CASSPEGGSYEQYF. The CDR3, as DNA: TGTGCCAGCAGCCCAGAGGGCGGGAGTTACGAGCAGTACTTC.